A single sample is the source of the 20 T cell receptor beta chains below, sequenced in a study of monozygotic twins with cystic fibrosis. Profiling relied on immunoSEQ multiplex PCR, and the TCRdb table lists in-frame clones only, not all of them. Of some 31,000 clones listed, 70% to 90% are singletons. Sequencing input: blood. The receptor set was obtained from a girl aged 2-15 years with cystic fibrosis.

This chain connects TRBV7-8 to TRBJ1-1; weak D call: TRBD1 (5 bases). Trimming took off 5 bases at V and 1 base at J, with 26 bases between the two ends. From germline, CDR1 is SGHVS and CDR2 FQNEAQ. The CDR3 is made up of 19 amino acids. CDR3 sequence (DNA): TGTGCCAGCAGCCCGAAGCGGGTTTCTCGGCAGGGAGGGAACACTGAAGCTTTCTTT. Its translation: CASSPKRVSRQGGNTEAFF. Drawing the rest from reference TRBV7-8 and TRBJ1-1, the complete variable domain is GAGVSQSPRYKVAKRGQDVALRCDPISGHVSLFWYQQALGQGPEFLTYFQNEAQLDKSGLPSDRFFAERPEGSVSTLKIQRTQQEDSAVYLCASSPKRVSRQGGNTEAFFGQGTRLTVV.

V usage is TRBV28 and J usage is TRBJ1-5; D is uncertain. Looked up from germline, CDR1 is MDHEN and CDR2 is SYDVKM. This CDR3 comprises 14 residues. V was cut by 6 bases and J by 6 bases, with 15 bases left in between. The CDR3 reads CASSPMDRSQPQHF. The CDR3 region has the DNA TGTGCCAGCAGCCCAATGGACCGGAGTCAGCCCCAGCATTTT.

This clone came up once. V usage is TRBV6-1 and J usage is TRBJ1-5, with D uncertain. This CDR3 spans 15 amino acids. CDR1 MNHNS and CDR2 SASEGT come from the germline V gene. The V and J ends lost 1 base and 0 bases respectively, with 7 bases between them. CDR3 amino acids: CASSEGSYSNQPQHF. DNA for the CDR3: TGTGCCAGCAGTGAAGGGTCATATAGCAATCAGCCCCAGCATTTT.

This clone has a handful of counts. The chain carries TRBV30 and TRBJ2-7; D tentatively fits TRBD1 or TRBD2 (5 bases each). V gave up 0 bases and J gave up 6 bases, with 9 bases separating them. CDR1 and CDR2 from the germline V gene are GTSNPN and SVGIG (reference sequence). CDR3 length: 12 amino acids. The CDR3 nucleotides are TGTGCCTGGAGTGTAGCTGGGGGCGAGCAGTACTTC. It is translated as CAWSVAGGEQYF.

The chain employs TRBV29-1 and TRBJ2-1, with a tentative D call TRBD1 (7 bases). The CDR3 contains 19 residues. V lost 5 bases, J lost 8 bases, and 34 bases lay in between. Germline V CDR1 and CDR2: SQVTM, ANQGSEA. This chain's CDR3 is CSVPKGTWGQIGLADEQFF. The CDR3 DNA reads TGCAGCGTTCCAAAGGGAACGTGGGGACAGATTGGATTAGCGGATGAGCAGTTCTTC.

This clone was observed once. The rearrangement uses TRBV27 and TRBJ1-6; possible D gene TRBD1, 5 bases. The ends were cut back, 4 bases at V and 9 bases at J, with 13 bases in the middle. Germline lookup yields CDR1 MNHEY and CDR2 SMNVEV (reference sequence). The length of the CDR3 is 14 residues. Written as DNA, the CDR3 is TGTGCCAGCAGTTACCGGGGCATTGGTTCACCCCTCCACTTT. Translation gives CASSYRGIGSPLHF.

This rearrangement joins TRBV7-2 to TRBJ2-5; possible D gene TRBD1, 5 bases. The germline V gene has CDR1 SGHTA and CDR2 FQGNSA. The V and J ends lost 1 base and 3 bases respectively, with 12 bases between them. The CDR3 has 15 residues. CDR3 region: CASSLGGLLKETQYF. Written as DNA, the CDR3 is TGTGCCAGCAGCTTAGGGGGCTTACTGAAAGAGACCCAGTACTTC. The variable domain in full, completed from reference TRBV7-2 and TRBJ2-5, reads GAGVSQSPSNKVTEKGKDVELRCDPISGHTALYWYRQSLGQGLEFLIYFQGNSAPDKSGLPSDRFSAERTGGSVSTLTIQRTQQEDSAVYLCASSLGGLLKETQYFGPGTRLLVL.

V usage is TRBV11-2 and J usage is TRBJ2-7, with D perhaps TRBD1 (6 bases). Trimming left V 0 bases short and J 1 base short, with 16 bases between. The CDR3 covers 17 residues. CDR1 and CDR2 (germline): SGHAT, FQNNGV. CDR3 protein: CASSLERTAALSYEQYF. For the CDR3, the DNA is TGTGCCAGCAGCTTAGAAAGGACAGCCGCACTATCCTACGAGCAGTACTTC.

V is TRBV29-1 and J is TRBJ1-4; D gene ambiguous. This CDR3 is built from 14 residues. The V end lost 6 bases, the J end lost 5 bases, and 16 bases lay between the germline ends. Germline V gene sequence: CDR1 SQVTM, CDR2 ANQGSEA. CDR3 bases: TGCAGCGTGGCAGAACTTTTGGGGAATGAAAAACTGTTTTTT. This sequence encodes CSVAELLGNEKLFF.

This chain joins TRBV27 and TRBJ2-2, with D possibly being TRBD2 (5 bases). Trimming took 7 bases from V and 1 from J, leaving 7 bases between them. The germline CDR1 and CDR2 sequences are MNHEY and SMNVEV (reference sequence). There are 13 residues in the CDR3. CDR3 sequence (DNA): TGTGCCAGCATGAGCGGGAACACCGGGGAGCTGTTTTTT. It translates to CASMSGNTGELFF.

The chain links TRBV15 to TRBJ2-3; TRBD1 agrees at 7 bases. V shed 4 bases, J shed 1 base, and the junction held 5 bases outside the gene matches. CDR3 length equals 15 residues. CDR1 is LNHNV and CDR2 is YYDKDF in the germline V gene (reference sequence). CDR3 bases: TGTGCCACCAGCATGACAGGGAAGCGCACAGATACGCAGTATTTT. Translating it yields CATSMTGKRTDTQYF.

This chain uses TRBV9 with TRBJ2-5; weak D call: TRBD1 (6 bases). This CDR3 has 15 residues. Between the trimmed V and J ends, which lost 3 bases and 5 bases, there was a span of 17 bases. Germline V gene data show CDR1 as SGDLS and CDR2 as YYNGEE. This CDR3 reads CASSGKGGSGETQYF. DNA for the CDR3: TGTGCCAGCAGCGGCAAAGGGGGATCGGGCGAGACCCAGTACTTC.

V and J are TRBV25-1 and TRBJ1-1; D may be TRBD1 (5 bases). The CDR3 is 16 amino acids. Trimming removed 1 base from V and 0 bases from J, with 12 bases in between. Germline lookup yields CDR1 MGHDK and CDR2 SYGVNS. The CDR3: CASSEWGGDLNTEAFF. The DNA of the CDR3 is TGTGCCAGCAGTGAATGGGGCGGGGACTTGAACACTGAAGCTTTCTTT.

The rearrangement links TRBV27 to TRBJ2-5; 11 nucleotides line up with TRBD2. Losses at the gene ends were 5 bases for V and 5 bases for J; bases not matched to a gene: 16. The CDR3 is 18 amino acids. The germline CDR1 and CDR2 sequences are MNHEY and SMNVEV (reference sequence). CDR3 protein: CASSPLPRASGRTETQYF. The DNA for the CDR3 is TGTGCCAGCAGTCCCCTCCCACGAGCTAGCGGGAGGACTGAGACCCAGTACTTC.

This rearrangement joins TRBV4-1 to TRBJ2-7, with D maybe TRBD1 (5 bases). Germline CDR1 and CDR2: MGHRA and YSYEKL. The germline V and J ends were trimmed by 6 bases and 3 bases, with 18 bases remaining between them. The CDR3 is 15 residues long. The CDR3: CASRQVKGTDYEQYF. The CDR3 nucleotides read TGCGCCAGCAGACAGGTTAAGGGAACGGACTACGAGCAGTACTTC.

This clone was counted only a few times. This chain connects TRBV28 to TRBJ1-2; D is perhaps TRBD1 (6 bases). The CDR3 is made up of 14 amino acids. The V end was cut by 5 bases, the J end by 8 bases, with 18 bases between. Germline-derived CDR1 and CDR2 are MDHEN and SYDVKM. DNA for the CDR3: TGTGCCAGCAGTCCTGGAGGGGGAGGTGGCGGCTACACCTTC. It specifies CASSPGGGGGGYTF.

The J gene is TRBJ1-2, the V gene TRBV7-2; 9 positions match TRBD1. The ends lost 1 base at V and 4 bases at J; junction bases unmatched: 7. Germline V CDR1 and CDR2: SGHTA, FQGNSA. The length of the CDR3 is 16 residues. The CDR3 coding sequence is TGTGCCAGCAGCTTAGACGGGACAGGGTTTGGCTATGGCTACACCTTC. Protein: CASSLDGTGFGYGYTF.

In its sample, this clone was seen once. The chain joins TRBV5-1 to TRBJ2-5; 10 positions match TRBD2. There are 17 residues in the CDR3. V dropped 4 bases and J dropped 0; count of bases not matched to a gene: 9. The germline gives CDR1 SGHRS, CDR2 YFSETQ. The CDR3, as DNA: TGCGCCAGCAGCCCGGGACTAGCGAGACAGTACCAAGAGACCCAGTACTTC. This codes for CASSPGLARQYQETQYF.

The CDR3 bases are TGTGCCAGCAGCGAAACCGGGACAGGGGCGTATGGCTACACCTTC. It codes for CASSETGTGAYGYTF. The chain carries TRBV9 and TRBJ1-2, with 10 bases that match TRBD1. The V and J ends lost 3 bases and 5 bases, in that order; junction bases with no gene match: 7. Per the germline V gene, CDR1 is SGDLS and CDR2 is YYNGEE. The CDR3 runs 15 residues. Using reference TRBV9 and TRBJ1-2 for the parts outside the CDR3, the full variable domain is DSGVTQTPKHLITATGQRVTLRCSPRSGDLSVYWYQQSLDQGLQFLIQYYNGEERAKGNILERFSAQQFPDLHSELNLSSLELGDSALYFCASSETGTGAYGYTFGSGTRLTVV.

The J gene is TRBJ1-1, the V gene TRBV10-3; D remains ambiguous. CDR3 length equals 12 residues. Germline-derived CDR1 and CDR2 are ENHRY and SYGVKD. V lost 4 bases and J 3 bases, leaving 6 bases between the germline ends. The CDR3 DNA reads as TGTGCCATCAGTGGAGTGGACACTGAAGCTTTCTTT. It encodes CAISGVDTEAFF.